The next 5 T cell receptor beta chains were all read from a single sample in a study of cytomegalovirus exposure and HLA in healthy donors. Both 60 Vbeta primers and 13 Jbeta primers went into the PCR. Measured with immunoSEQ multiplex PCR; TCRdb has only the in-frame clones, and not every one. The sample carries 250,000 or so clones, about 90% recorded once. The sample comprised PBMCs. All receptors derive from a girl aged 2-10 years in good health and CMV-seronegative.

Remarks on this clone: At the DNA level, this CDR3 is encoded by other sequences in the same sample as well. The chain uses TRBV5-1 and TRBJ2-6, with TRBD1 identical over 7 bases. The CDR3 runs 15 residues. After removal of 3 bases from V and 4 bases from J, the junction contained 4 bases not matched to a gene. Germline V CDR1 and CDR2: SGHRS, YFSETQ. For the CDR3, the DNA is TGCGCCAGCAGCTCGACAGGGTACGGGGCCAACGTCCTGACTTTC. The encoded protein is CASSSTGYGANVLTF.

The rearrangement uses TRBV2 and TRBJ1-1, with a tentative D call TRBD1 (5 bases). Per germline, CDR1 SNHLY and CDR2 FYNNEI. V was cut by 6 bases and J by 3 bases, with 8 bases left in between. The CDR3 runs 12 residues. In DNA, the CDR3 is TGTGCCAGCAGGGGGGGTTACACTGAAGCTTTCTTT. As protein: CASRGGYTEAFF.

The chain uses TRBV18 and TRBJ2-3, with a weak D call TRBD2 (7 bases). CDR3 length: 18 amino acids. V gave up 2 bases and J gave up 2 bases, with 20 bases separating them. CDR1 and CDR2 from the germline V gene are KGHSH and LQKENI. CDR3 region: CASSPRPRSRGATDTQYF. For the CDR3, the DNA is TGTGCCAGCTCACCAAGGCCCAGATCACGGGGGGCCACAGATACGCAGTATTTT.

The gene calls are TRBV5-1 and TRBJ2-3; 9 bases are shared with TRBD1. CDR1 is SGHRS, CDR2 YFSETQ, per germline. With V trimmed by 4 bases and J by 6 bases, 12 bases remained unmatched. The CDR3 covers 16 residues. DNA of the CDR3: TGCGCCAGCAGCCGGAGCACAGGGGGCGCAGGGGATACGCAGTATTTT. Translated, it gives CASSRSTGGAGDTQYF.

The chain employs TRBV10-1 and TRBJ2-1; tentative D call: TRBD2 (6 bases). The CDR3 totals 16 residues. CDR1 is WNHNN and CDR2 is SYGVQD in the germline V gene (reference sequence). Trimming left V 3 bases short and J 0 bases short, with 12 bases between. The CDR3 reads CASSDTRGSSYNEQFF. The DNA of the CDR3 is TGCGCCAGCAGTGACACACGGGGGAGCTCCTACAATGAGCAGTTCTTC.